This TCR beta chain was profiled in a study of tumor-infiltrating lymphocytes in localized non-small cell lung cancer (dated by TCRdb to the early 2020s). Concerning the study at large: The cohort covered several histologies, both smokers and never-smokers, and patients whose samples were collected after neoadjuvant chemotherapy. A total of 55 patients were part of the paired comparison of immunoSEQ T-cell fraction between tumor and uninvolved lung. Each patient contributed resected tumor tissue and uninvolved lung tissue from the same patient, described as non-adjacent to the tumor. The overall ICON cohort comprised around 150 surgical patients with localized non-small cell lung cancer whose tumors were resected. Alongside flow cytometry, multiplex immunofluorescence, RNA-seq, exome sequencing and proteomics, TCR sequencing was applied to the same patients as one of several integrated assays. Broader findings and caveats from the paper: Because different assays used different pieces of the same tissue, intratumor heterogeneity could not be separated from technical variation. Assay coverage differed among patients according to how much tissue was available, so only a subset of the cohort had TCR sequencing. The TCR-derived T-cell fraction showed no difference between the flow cytometry-defined immunotypes IM1 (good prognosis) and IM2 (poor prognosis). In line with immunofluorescence CD3 counts, TCRbeta sequencing supported higher T cell infiltration in tumors compared with uninvolved lung tissue.

The T-cell fraction in tumor and uninvolved lung tissue was provided by TCR sequencing with the immunoSEQ assay. The authors' pipeline ran thus. For survival analysis, patients were split into high (upper tertile) and low (lower two tertiles) T-cell fraction groups and compared by log-rank test. A signed-rank test was used to test paired tumor versus uninvolved lung differences in T-cell fraction. TCRdb carries this immuneACCESS record with in-frame sequences only. Its versions omit some clonotypes, under half of them owing to an unresolved V gene in the studies checked, with the rest unexplained. From that table come the V and J calls and clone size; the DNA was used to work out D and trimming. The sample table records some 9,900 clones; approximately 72% of these occur just once. About a fifth of the sample comes from the top ten. The table lists this clone with a count of one. Its antigen remains unidentified. It has no much larger one-base neighbor in the sample; base qualities were not kept.

Spanning cysteine to phenylalanine, the CDR3 consists of 13 amino acids. The sequence is cut down to CDR3 DNA, 39 bases in frame from base 1. Enrollment in ICON was initiated in the first half of 2016, and the last patient was enrolled in the second half of 2018. A subcohort of 76 patients provided fresh tumor and matched uninvolved tissue for in-depth immune analyses, with TCR sequencing among those analyses. DNA for TCR sequencing was isolated from bulk tissue, and no cell sorting was done. Sequencing was done on a sample of uninvolved lung tissue not adjacent to the tumor. The chain links TRBV1 with TRBJ1-1. TRBV1 is a listed pseudogene. This clonotype originated in a human donor with non-small cell lung cancer. The nucleotides are TGCACCAGCAGCCAAGACTGGAGCACTGAAGCTTTCTTT. Translated, this is CTSSQDWSTEAFF.